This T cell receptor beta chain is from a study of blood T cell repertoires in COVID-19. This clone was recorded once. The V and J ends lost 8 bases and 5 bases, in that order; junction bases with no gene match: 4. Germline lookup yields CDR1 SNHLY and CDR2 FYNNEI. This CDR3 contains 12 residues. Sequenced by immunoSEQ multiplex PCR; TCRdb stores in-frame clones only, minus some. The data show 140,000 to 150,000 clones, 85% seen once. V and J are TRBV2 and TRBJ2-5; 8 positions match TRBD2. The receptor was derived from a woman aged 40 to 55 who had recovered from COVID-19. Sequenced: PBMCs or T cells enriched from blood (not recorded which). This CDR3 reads CASRGGGETQYF. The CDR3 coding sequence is TGTGCCAGCCGGGGCGGGGGGGAGACCCAGTACTTC.